The subject of this entry is one T cell receptor beta chain. What antigen it recognizes has not been identified. The sample holds no much larger clone one base away, and base qualities are not on file. The immunoSEQ Assay was used to immunosequence TCRbeta CDR3 regions from genomic DNA. Genomic DNA was amplified by bias-controlled multiplex PCR before high-throughput sequencing. In the authors' own workflow: To quantify the absolute abundance of each unique TCRbeta CDR3 region, the sequences were collapsed and filtered. Clonality, defined as 1 minus Pielou's evenness, was calculated using productive rearrangements only. A previously published method was used to identify clones with significantly greater frequencies in on-treatment samples than in baseline samples. TCRdb mirrors the immuneACCESS table, restricted to in-frame sequences. Some clones are absent from its copies; in checked studies, under half trace to an unresolved V gene, and the reason for the others is unknown. The DNA gave D and trimming, while V, J and clone size come from that table. The sample table records about 17,000 clones; 70% of these occur just once. The leading ten clones occupy 11% of the sample.

This record comes from a study of sequential checkpoint blockade in melanoma (dated by TCRdb to the late 2010s). Describing the broader study: Using 1:1 randomization, the trial assigned patients either to first-line nivolumab followed by ipilimumab (arm A) or to ipilimumab followed by nivolumab (arm B). Maintenance nivolumab came after each of the two trial sequences.

The treatment or condition label, read with the paper, signifies: randomized to nivolumab then ipilimumab (arm A) or the reverse (arm B). None of the patients in the trial had previously been given DNA-damaging chemotherapy. A FACS Aria II flow cytometer was used to sort live CD3+CD8+ cells that were negative for CD19 and CD56 from thawed PBMCs. Samples were obtained from patients with melanoma enrolled in CheckMate 064, a randomized, open-label phase II trial of sequential checkpoint blockade. Leukapheresis was used to collect peripheral blood mononuclear cells, which were then purified with Ficoll-Paque and frozen in human serum with about 9.5% DMSO. Purity of sorted blood CD3+CD8+ cells was verified at >95% immediately after sorting, followed by DNA extraction. V lost 1 base and J lost 0 bases; the stretch between them is 11 bases long. The CDR3 runs 16 residues from the cysteine to the phenylalanine. Solely the CDR3 DNA is kept, with 48 bases framed from the first base.

General conclusions and limits of the study: The model for predicting response that combines TCR metrics with mutation burden needs to be validated in larger, independent patient cohorts.

The receptor was derived from a human donor with melanoma. This specimen was CD8+ T cells sorted from blood (inferred from file names), taken from a patient given nivolumab and ipilimumab in sequence. The receptor chain draws on TRBV5-3 and TRBJ2-1, with the D gene too uncertain to name. TRBV5-3 counts as an open reading frame of uncertain function. The bases are TGTGCCAGAAGCTTGAGGAGAAGTGGCTCCTACAATGAGCAGTTCTTC. It codes for CARSLRRSGSYNEQFF.